The TCR beta chain described here comes from a study of tumor-infiltrating lymphocytes in primary liver carcinoma. At the level of the study: The patient group consisted of men and women aged 30 to 69 years.

Total RNA amounting to 500 ng was the source from which TCR beta cDNA was made with a constant-region primer. Library construction for TCR beta comprised three nested multiplex PCR rounds performed with slightly modified ARM-PCR. A C-beta reverse primer and TRBV1-TRBV30 forward primers served in each of the first two PCR rounds, at approximately 10 cycles apiece. Using its own MiXCR run on the multiplex PCR reads, TCRdb lists one record per CDR3 protein. The repertoire holds about 110,000 distinct CDR3 sequences, about four fifths seen once, with approximately 18% in the top ten. From approximately 20-30 mg of unsorted bulk tissue, DNA and RNA were co-extracted together. The study, taken as a whole, reports: Just around 8-25% of top clones spanned all five tumor regions. Lesser overlap characterized tumor-adjacent and tumor-blood pairs relative to tumor region pairs.

Regarding this clonotype: As yet, its antigen is unknown. The junction does not match germline at one end; this may be a read error.

Looked up from germline, CDR1 is SQVTM and CDR2 is ANQGSEA. This CDR3 is 13 amino acids long. The chain recombines TRBV29-1 with TRBJ2-5; D might be TRBD2 (7 bases). Sequencing was done on a sample of liver tumor tissue from sampling region 3. Documented subset: tumor region T3, left-lateral pole. The sequence came from a man aged 35 to 55 with primary liver carcinoma and hepatitis B virus infection. CDR3 sequence: CSGRGAKVETLYF. The CDR3 DNA sequence: TGCAGCGGACGGGGGGCGAAAGTAGAGACCCTGTACTTC.